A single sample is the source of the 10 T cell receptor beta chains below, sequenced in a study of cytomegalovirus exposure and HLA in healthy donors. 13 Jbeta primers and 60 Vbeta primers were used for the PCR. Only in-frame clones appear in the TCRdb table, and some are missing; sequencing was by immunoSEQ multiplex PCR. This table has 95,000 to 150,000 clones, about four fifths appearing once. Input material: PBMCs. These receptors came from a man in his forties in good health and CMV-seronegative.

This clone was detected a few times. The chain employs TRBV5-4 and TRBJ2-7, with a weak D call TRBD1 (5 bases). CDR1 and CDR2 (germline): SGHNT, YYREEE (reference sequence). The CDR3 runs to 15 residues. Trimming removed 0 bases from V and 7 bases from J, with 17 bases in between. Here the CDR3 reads CASSLEPDIRLEQYF. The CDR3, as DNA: TGTGCCAGCAGCTTGGAGCCGGACATCCGGCTGGAGCAGTACTTC.

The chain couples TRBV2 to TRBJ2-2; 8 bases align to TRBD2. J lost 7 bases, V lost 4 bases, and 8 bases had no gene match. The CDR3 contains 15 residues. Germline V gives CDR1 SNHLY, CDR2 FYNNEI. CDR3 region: CASSGVAGPGGELFF. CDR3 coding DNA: TGTGCCAGCAGTGGAGTAGCGGGGCCTGGCGGGGAGCTGTTTTTT.

The CDR3 reads CASSPGRYEQYF. For the CDR3, the DNA is TGTGCCAGCTCCCCGGGGAGGTACGAGCAGTACTTC. The chain is built from TRBV18 and TRBJ2-7, with D tentatively TRBD2 (6 bases). The CDR3 consists of 12 residues. V lost 6 bases, J lost 4 bases, and 10 bases lay in between. Looked up from germline, CDR1 is KGHSH and CDR2 is LQKENI.

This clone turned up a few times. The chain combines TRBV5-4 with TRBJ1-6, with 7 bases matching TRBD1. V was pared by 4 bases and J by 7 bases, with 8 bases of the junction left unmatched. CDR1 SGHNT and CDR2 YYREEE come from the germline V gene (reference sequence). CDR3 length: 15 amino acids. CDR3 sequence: CASSPRTGQNSPLHF. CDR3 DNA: TGTGCCAGCAGCCCAAGGACAGGCCAAAATTCACCCCTCCACTTT.

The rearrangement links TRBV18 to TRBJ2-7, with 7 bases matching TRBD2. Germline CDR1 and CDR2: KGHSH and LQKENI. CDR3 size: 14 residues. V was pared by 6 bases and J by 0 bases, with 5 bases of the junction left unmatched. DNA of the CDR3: TGTGCCAGCTCGCCTCTAGCGGTCTCCTACGAGCAGTACTTC. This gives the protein CASSPLAVSYEQYF.

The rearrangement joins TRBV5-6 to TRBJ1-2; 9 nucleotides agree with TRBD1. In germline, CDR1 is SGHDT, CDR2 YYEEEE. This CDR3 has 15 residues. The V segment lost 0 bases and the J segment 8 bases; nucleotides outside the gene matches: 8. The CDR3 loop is CASSLENRGLGGYTF. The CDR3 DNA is TGTGCCAGCAGCTTGGAAAACAGGGGGCTTGGGGGCTACACCTTC.

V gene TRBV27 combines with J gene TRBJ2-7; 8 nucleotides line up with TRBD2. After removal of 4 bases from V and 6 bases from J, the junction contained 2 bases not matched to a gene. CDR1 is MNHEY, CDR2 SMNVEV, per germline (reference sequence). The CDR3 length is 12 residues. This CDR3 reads CASSYGTSEQYF. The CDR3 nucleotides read TGTGCCAGCAGTTATGGGACTAGCGAGCAGTACTTC.

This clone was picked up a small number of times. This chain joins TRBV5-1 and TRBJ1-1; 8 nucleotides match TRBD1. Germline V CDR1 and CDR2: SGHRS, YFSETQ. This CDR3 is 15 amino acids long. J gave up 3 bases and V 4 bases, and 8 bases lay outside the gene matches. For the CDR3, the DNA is TGCGCCAGCAGCAAATCGGACAGGGACGACACTGAAGCTTTCTTT. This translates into CASSKSDRDDTEAFF.

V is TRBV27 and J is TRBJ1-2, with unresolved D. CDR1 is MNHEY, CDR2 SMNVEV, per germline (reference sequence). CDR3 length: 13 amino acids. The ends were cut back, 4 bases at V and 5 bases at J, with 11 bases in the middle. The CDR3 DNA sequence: TGTGCCAGCAGTTCCAACGGACTTTATGGCTACACCTTC. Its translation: CASSSNGLYGYTF.

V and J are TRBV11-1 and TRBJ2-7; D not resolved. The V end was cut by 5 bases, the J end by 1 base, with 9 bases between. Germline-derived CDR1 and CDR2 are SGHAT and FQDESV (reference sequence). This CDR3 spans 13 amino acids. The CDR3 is CASSPRGSYEQYF. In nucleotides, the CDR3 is TGTGCCAGCAGCCCCCGCGGTTCCTACGAGCAGTACTTC.